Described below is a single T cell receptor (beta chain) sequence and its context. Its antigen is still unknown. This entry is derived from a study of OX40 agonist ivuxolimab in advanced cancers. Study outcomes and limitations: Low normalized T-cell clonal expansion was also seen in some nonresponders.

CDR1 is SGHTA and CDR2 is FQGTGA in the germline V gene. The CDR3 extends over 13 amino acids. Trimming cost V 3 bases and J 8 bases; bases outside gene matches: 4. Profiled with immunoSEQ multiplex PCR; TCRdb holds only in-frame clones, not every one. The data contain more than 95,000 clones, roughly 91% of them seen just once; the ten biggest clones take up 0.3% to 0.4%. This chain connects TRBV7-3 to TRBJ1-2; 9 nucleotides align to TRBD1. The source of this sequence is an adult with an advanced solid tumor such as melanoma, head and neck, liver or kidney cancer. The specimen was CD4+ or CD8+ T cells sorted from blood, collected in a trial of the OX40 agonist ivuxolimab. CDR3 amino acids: CASSFTGGWGYTF. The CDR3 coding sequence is TGTGCCAGCAGCTTCACAGGGGGCTGGGGCTACACCTTC.